The next 23 T cell receptor beta chains were all read from a single sample in a study of CXCR3-negative and CXCR3-positive naive CD8 T cells. Study outcomes and limitations: The TRB CDR3s that CXCR3-positive naive cells carried were more hydrophobic than those of CXCR3-negative naive cells.

Through 5' RACE with UMI labels, the TRB cDNA libraries were prepared. TCRdb reprocessed the 5' RACE reads and keeps a single row for each CDR3 protein, giving no DNA. The sample table includes 50,000 to 60,000 distinct CDR3 sequences. Antigens of these TCRs are unknown. Source material: naive CXCR3+ CD8+ T cells from blood. Regarding subset: CD45RO-CCR7+CD27+CD95- naive CD8+ T cells expressing CXCR3 (TNR3+). The receptors derive from a human donor in good health. Some clones in this sample may be carry-over from other donors' samples.

The chain couples TRBV19 to TRBJ2-7. There are 16 residues in the CDR3. In germline, CDR1 is LNHDA, CDR2 SQIVND (reference sequence). The CDR3 loop reads CASSFAGLDSSYEQYF.

The genes are TRBV7-3 and TRBJ2-2; without DNA, the TCRdb call of TRBD2 cannot be checked. Germline V gene lookup returns CDR1 SGHTA and CDR2 FQGTGA. The CDR3 sequence is 20 residues long. The CDR3 is CASSLKVFATGLADPGELFF.

The gene calls are TRBV21-1 and TRBJ2-5; the D call of TRBD1 rests on TCRdb alone, since no DNA is present to check it. TRBV21-1 is labeled a pseudogene. The CDR3 spans 15 residues. The CDR3 loop is CASSKVGPVGETQYF.

This clonotype counts as medium-sized (0.01 to 0.1%) by frequency. The CDR3 sequence: CASYITDTQYF. The V call is TRBV23-1, the J call TRBJ2-3. TRBV23-1 is noted as an ORF with a role that remains uncertain. The CDR3 length is 11 residues.

V usage is TRBV28 and J usage is TRBJ2-7; TCRdb's D call, TRBD1, is unchecked because there is no DNA. The CDR3 has 14 amino acids. Germline assignment: CDR1 MDHEN and CDR2 SYDVKM. Here the CDR3 reads CASSWAGQSYEQYF.

The gene calls are TRBV6-2 or TRBV6-3 and TRBJ1-1; TCRdb's assignment of TRBD1 cannot be checked, as there is no DNA. Per the germline V gene, CDR1 is MNHEY and CDR2 is SVGEGT. The CDR3 consists of 13 residues. This CDR3 reads CASRGQLNTEAFF.

The gene calls are TRBV7-3 and TRBJ1-5. Germline values: CDR1 SGHTA, CDR2 FQGTGA. There are 16 residues in the CDR3. The CDR3 reads CASSLGRGLKNQPQHF. The whole variable domain, remainder taken from reference TRBV7-3 and TRBJ1-5, is GAGVSQTPSNKVTEKGKYVELRCDPISGHTALYWYRQSLGQGPEFLIYFQGTGAADDSGLPNDRFFAVRPEGSVSTLKIQRTERGDSAVYLCASSLGRGLKNQPQHFGDGTRLSIL.

The chain links TRBV30 to TRBJ1-1. This CDR3 is 14 amino acids long. Germline V lookup: CDR1 GTSNPN, CDR2 SVGIG (reference sequence). The CDR3 is CAWSVGSIGTEAFF.

The V and J genes are TRBV7-6 and TRBJ1-2. This CDR3 has 15 amino acids. The germline V gene has CDR1 SGHVS and CDR2 FNYEAQ. This CDR3 reads CASSLGGGSNYGYTF. Full variable domain (missing parts from reference TRBV7-6 and TRBJ1-2): GAGVSQSPRYKVTKRGQDVALRCDPISGHVSLYWYRQALGQGPEFLTYFNYEAQQDKSGLPNDRFSAERPEGSISTLTIQRTEQRDSAMYRCASSLGGGSNYGYTFGSGTRLTVV.

The rearrangement joins TRBV28 to TRBJ2-5; TCRdb gives TRBD1 as the D gene, but with no DNA this cannot be confirmed. This CDR3 region has 13 residues. Germline V CDR1 and CDR2: MDHEN, SYDVKM. CDR3 region: CASSFGAEETQYF.

The chain couples TRBV4-3 to TRBJ2-7. This CDR3 comprises 14 residues. Germline V lookup: CDR1 LGHNA, CDR2 YSLEER. The CDR3 is CASSQDRGTYEQYF.

The CDR3 sequence: CASSYERGAYEQYF. The gene calls are TRBV6-6 and TRBJ2-7; TCRdb selects TRBD2, and the lack of DNA leaves this call unchecked. CDR1 is MNHNY, CDR2 SVGAGI, per germline (reference sequence). The CDR3 has 14 residues.

The chain combines TRBV18 with TRBJ2-5. The CDR3 consists of 12 residues. Germline-derived CDR1 and CDR2 are KGHSH and LQKENI. CDR3: CASSPMGETQYF.

The gene calls are TRBV9 and TRBJ2-1; TCRdb's D call, TRBD2, is unchecked because there is no DNA. CDR1 is SGDLS, CDR2 YYNGEE, per germline. The CDR3 is made up of 17 amino acids. The chain's CDR3 is CASSSLSGDRSYNEQFF.

V usage is TRBV4-3 and J usage is TRBJ2-5; TCRdb's D call of TRBD1 is untestable without DNA. This CDR3 region has 14 residues. CDR1 and CDR2 from the germline V gene are LGHNA and YSLEER. The CDR3 sequence is CASSPPRGQETQYF.

This sequence joins TRBV5-1 and TRBJ2-7. CDR1 SGHRS and CDR2 YFSETQ come from the germline V gene. The CDR3 totals 12 residues. CDR3 protein: CASSWAGNEQYF.

The J gene is TRBJ2-2, the V gene TRBV7-9; TCRdb returns TRBD1, unconfirmable since there is no DNA. The CDR3 extends over 15 amino acids. CDR1 is SEHNR, CDR2 FQNEAQ, per germline (reference sequence). This chain's CDR3 is CASSPDRGIVGELFF.

This chain links TRBV28 with TRBJ2-7; TCRdb proposes TRBD2, but this gene call is untestable without DNA. This CDR3 has 15 residues. Germline CDR1 reads MDHEN; CDR2 reads SYDVKM. CDR3 loop: CASSLPAGGHYEQYF.

This chain uses TRBV29-1 with TRBJ1-1; there is no DNA to check the TCRdb D call of TRBD1. The CDR3 has 15 residues. Germline V CDR1 and CDR2: SQVTM, ANQGSEA. CDR3 sequence reads: CSTGGSTVSHSEAFF. Looking up the rest from reference TRBV29-1 and TRBJ1-1 gives the full variable domain: SAVISQKPSRDICQRGTSLTIQCQVDSQVTMMFWYRQQPGQSLTLIATANQGSEATYESGFVIDKFPISRPNLTFSTLTVSNMSPEDSSIYLCSTGGSTVSHSEAFFGQGTRLTVV.

CDR3 amino acids: CASSLRIGRSSGMDYEQYF. The chain links TRBV5-5 to TRBJ2-7; there is no DNA to check the TCRdb D call of TRBD1. Germline CDR1 and CDR2: SGHKS and YYEKEE (reference sequence). The CDR3 contains 19 residues.

V usage is TRBV12-5 and J usage is TRBJ2-7. CDR3 length: 15 amino acids. The germline V gene encodes CDR1 LGHNT and CDR2 FRNRAP. The chain's CDR3 is CASGFPPYELYEQYF.

The chain is built from TRBV28 and TRBJ1-3. This CDR3 is 16 amino acids long. Germline CDR1 reads MDHEN; CDR2 reads SYDVKM. The CDR3 is CASSSPDGSSGNTIYF.

The chain links TRBV13 to TRBJ1-2; TCRdb gives TRBD1 as the D gene, but with no DNA this cannot be confirmed. The CDR3 is made up of 15 amino acids. Germline V gene data show CDR1 as PRHDT and CDR2 as FYEKMQ (reference sequence). The CDR3 spells CASSSRQAVLYGYTF.